A single sample gave rise to the 14 T cell receptor beta chains below, sequenced in a study of technical replicates of blood from a handful of donors. The protocol was immunoSEQ multiplex PCR, while the TCRdb copy is restricted to in-frame clones and leaves out a portion. The sample lists approximately 78,000 clones; more than 90% were seen once. Sequencing input: T cells isolated from PBMCs. The receptors come from a human donor in good health.

The chain employs TRBV10-3 and TRBJ1-2; no firm D call. V lost 3 bases and J 6 bases, leaving 11 bases between the germline ends. In germline, CDR1 is ENHRY, CDR2 SYGVKD. This CDR3 comprises 13 residues. The DNA for the CDR3 is TGTGCCATCAGTGATGACAAGATAGATGGCTACACCTTC. Amino acid sequence: CAISDDKIDGYTF.

This clone was seen just once. The chain recombines TRBV6-6 with TRBJ2-7, with 7 bases lining up with TRBD2. Germline loops: CDR1 MNHNY, CDR2 SVGAGI (reference sequence). J gave up 5 bases and V 6 bases, and 16 bases lay outside the gene matches. CDR3 size: 16 residues. The CDR3 region has the DNA TGTGCCAGCAGGGGACCCTTTGGGCGGGAGCTGAACGAGCAGTACTTC. It encodes CASRGPFGRELNEQYF.

The chain carries TRBV6-6 and TRBJ1-5, with 7 bases identical to TRBD1. V shed 11 bases and J 6 bases; nucleotides not matched to a gene: 13. From germline, CDR1 is MNHNY and CDR2 SVGAGI (reference sequence). The CDR3 is 14 residues long. CDR3 sequence reads: CAGSSGGIRQPQHF. The CDR3 bases are TGTGCCGGAAGCTCAGGGGGAATCCGTCAGCCCCAGCATTTT.

V usage is TRBV30 and J usage is TRBJ1-1, with D possibly matching TRBD1 (5 bases). Germline CDR1 reads GTSNPN; CDR2 reads SVGIG (reference sequence). The CDR3 consists of 12 residues. The ends were cut back, 1 base at V and 3 bases at J, with 6 bases in the middle. CDR3 in DNA: TGTGCCTGGAGTGCGGGGGACACTGAAGCTTTCTTT. Its protein product is CAWSAGDTEAFF. Full variable domain (rest looked up from reference TRBV30 and TRBJ1-1): SQTIHQWPATLVQPVGSPLSLECTVEGTSNPNLYWYRQAAGRGLQLLFYSVGIGQISSEVPQNLSASRPQDRQFILSSKKLLLSDSGFYLCAWSAGDTEAFFGQGTRLTVV.

The J gene is TRBJ2-5, the V gene TRBV15, with 9 bases identical to TRBD2. Germline V gene sequence: CDR1 LNHNV, CDR2 YYDKDF (reference sequence). The CDR3 contains 16 residues. V lost 5 bases, J lost 7 bases, and 14 bases stayed unmatched. The DNA for the CDR3 is TGTGCCACCAGCGGGGGACTAGCCCTATCTTTAGGGACCCAGTACTTC. As protein: CATSGGLALSLGTQYF.

The chain couples TRBV27 to TRBJ1-2; 9 bases match TRBD1. With 5 bases clipped from V and 3 bases from J, the junction kept 7 bases outside the gene matches. CDR1 is MNHEY and CDR2 is SMNVEV in the germline V gene (reference sequence). This CDR3 has 15 amino acids. The CDR3 DNA reads TGTGCCAGCAGTATACAGGGGGCGGGCGACTATGGCTACACCTTC. It codes for CASSIQGAGDYGYTF.

J is TRBJ2-2 and V is TRBV5-1, with 9 bases that match TRBD2. The CDR3 loop spans 17 amino acids. The trim removed 3 bases at V and 3 bases at J, leaving 9 bases unmatched. Per the germline V gene, CDR1 is SGHRS and CDR2 is YFSETQ. The CDR3 coding sequence is TGCGCCAGCAGCTGGACTAGCGAGATAGTAGACACCGGGGAGCTGTTTTTT. Its translation is CASSWTSEIVDTGELFF.

The V and J genes are TRBV28 and TRBJ2-7, with 14 positions matching TRBD2. The CDR3 consists of 16 residues. CDR1 is MDHEN, CDR2 SYDVKM, per germline. V was clipped by 7 bases and J by 5 bases; unmatched bases: 10. The CDR3 bases are TGTGCCAGCAACGAACCGGGACTAGCGGGAGTAAACGAGCAGTACTTC. Its translation is CASNEPGLAGVNEQYF.

The chain recombines TRBV4-1 with TRBJ2-7, with 10 bases aligning to TRBD2. Unmatched junction bases numbered 5, after V lost 3 bases and J lost 3 bases. The CDR3 loop spans 15 amino acids. Germline loops: CDR1 MGHRA, CDR2 YSYEKL. CDR3 sequence (DNA): TGCGCCAGCAGCCAGGGGACTAGCGCTCTCTACGAGCAGTACTTC. Its protein is CASSQGTSALYEQYF.

The rearrangement links TRBV7-9 to TRBJ1-2, with D perhaps matching TRBD1 (5 bases). This CDR3 has 14 amino acids. V gave up 3 bases and J gave up 3 bases, with 11 bases separating them. Germline values: CDR1 SEHNR, CDR2 FQNEAQ (reference sequence). The CDR3 loop is CASSFGGLYYGYTF. The CDR3 nucleotides are TGTGCCAGCAGCTTTGGGGGACTCTACTATGGCTACACCTTC.

V and J are TRBV27 and TRBJ1-5, with D uncertain. Germline lookup yields CDR1 MNHEY and CDR2 SMNVEV (reference sequence). Trimming removed 2 bases at V and 5 bases at J, with 10 bases between. CDR3 length equals 14 residues. Written as DNA, the CDR3 is TGTGCCAGCAGTTTAGGGCAGCGGGATCAGCCCCAGCATTTT. Amino acid sequence: CASSLGQRDQPQHF.

The chain employs TRBV6-1 and TRBJ1-2; tentative D call: TRBD1 (5 bases). This CDR3 comprises 15 residues. Germline loops: CDR1 MNHNS, CDR2 SASEGT. Trimming stripped 2 bases from V and 4 bases from J, with 14 bases between. In DNA form, the CDR3 reads TGTGCCAGCAGTGAACTGTCCCAGGGCTTCTATGGCTACACCTTC. Protein: CASSELSQGFYGYTF.

The chain recombines TRBV27 with TRBJ2-2; 8 positions agree with TRBD1. Germline CDR1 reads MNHEY; CDR2 reads SMNVEV (reference sequence). The CDR3 length is 15 residues. V shed 6 bases, J shed 6 bases, and the junction held 9 bases outside the gene matches. CDR3 in amino acids: CASRTGTGRSGELFF. Here the CDR3 DNA reads TGTGCCAGCAGAACCGGGACAGGACGATCCGGGGAGCTGTTTTTT.

The chain links TRBV2 to TRBJ2-1; 8 nucleotides align to TRBD2. The CDR3 spans 16 residues. Unmatched junction bases numbered 9, after V lost 5 bases and J lost 3 bases. CDR1 and CDR2 (germline): SNHLY, FYNNEI. Here the CDR3 DNA reads TGTGCCAGCAGTCCCCTCAGCGGGAGTGGCTACAATGAGCAGTTCTTC. It translates to CASSPLSGSGYNEQFF.